The TCR beta chain described here comes from a study of CD8 T cells in Susac syndrome. In blood CD8+ and CD4+ T cells, TCR beta underwent sequencing. The multiple sclerosis controls were treatment-naive patients, and their relapsing-remitting disease was stable or active. Between the trimmed V and J ends, which lost 5 bases and 3 bases, there was a span of 17 bases. Germline lookup yields CDR1 SEHNR and CDR2 FQNEAQ (reference sequence). The CDR3 runs 15 residues. Reverse transcription of roughly 0.5 to 1 ug RNA used random hexamers. The amplification used immunoSEQ multiplex PCR on TCR beta CDR3; it spanned 54 Vbeta and 13 Jbeta. TCRdb called the immunoSEQ multiplex PCR reads again in MiXCR, with one record for every CDR3 protein. The data hold 200,000 to 250,000 distinct CDR3 sequences, with about 93% observed a single time.

Sequences were obtained from CD8+ T cells from PBMCs. The receptor's source is a human donor with multiple sclerosis. This chain uses TRBV7-9 with TRBJ2-7; D might be TRBD1 or TRBD2, each matching 5 bases. The DNA of the CDR3 is TGTGCCAGCAGCCTACGGGACGGACTCAACTACGAGCAGTACTTC. Translating it yields CASSLRDGLNYEQYF.